This is a list of T cell receptor beta chains from one sample in a study of response to subunit inactivated influenza vaccine. TCRdb re-analysed the RT-PCR reads in MiXCR, keeping a single row per CDR3 protein. This sample has about 500,000 distinct CDR3 sequences, with approximately 15% found just once. The sample in question was CD4+ T cells sorted from PBMCs, obtained around 25 months after vaccination. The receptors shown here come from a man in his fifties or sixties who received an inactivated influenza vaccine. The CDR3 runs from the conserved cysteine through the conserved F or W. The D gene is left open where the match is weak. The size field is filled for only some rows; it gives once, few, many or a size class.

V gene: TRBV4-3
J gene: TRBJ2-5
clone size: few
D gene: -
CDR3 DNA: TGCGCCAGCAGCCAAGAAGGAATCCTGAGTGAGACCCAGTACTTC
CDR3 protein: CASSQEGILSETQYF

V gene: TRBV27
J gene: TRBJ2-7
clone size: -
D gene: TRBD2
CDR3 DNA: TGTGCCAGCAGACCCGGACTAGCGGGACCCGGCGAGCAGTACTTC
CDR3 protein: CASRPGLAGPGEQYF

V gene: TRBV4-2
J gene: TRBJ2-4
clone size: -
D gene: -
CDR3 DNA: TGTGCCAGCAGCCAAGATTTTCTTAGGGAAAACATTCAGTACTTC
CDR3 protein: CASSQDFLRENIQYF

V gene: TRBV5-6
J gene: TRBJ2-5
clone size: few
D gene: -
CDR3 DNA: TGTGCCAGCAGCTCACGAGGGAGTCTTGAGACCCAGTACTTC
CDR3 protein: CASSSRGSLETQYF

V gene: TRBV6-1
J gene: TRBJ1-4
clone size: -
D gene: TRBD1
CDR3 DNA: TGTGCCAGCGACAGGGGACAGCGTAATGAAAAACTGTTTTTT
CDR3 protein: CASDRGQRNEKLFF

V gene: TRBV15
J gene: TRBJ1-4
clone size: -
D gene: -
CDR3 DNA: TGTGCCACCAGCAGTCGAGGACAACACCGAAAACTGTTTTTT
CDR3 protein: CATSSRGQHRKLFF

V gene: TRBV5-1
J gene: TRBJ1-2
clone size: few
D gene: -
CDR3 DNA: TGCGCCAGCAGCTTTGAGGTTGTGGAGTCTGGCTACACCTTC
CDR3 protein: CASSFEVVESGYTF

V gene: TRBV7-2
J gene: TRBJ2-1
clone size: many
D gene: -
CDR3 DNA: TGTGCCAGCAGCTTAGTAGCGACACAGGAGTTCTTC
CDR3 protein: CASSLVATQEFF

V gene: TRBV12-3/TRBV12-4
J gene: TRBJ1-1
clone size: -
D gene: -
CDR3 DNA: TGTGCCAGCAGTTTTCAACCCTCGGGAACTGAAGCTTTCTTT
CDR3 protein: CASSFQPSGTEAFF

V gene: TRBV29-1
J gene: TRBJ2-3
clone size: many
D gene: TRBD1
CDR3 DNA: TGCAGCGCCCGGGGCCCAAGGACAGGGGGTACAGATACGCAGTATTTT
CDR3 protein: CSARGPRTGGTDTQYF

V gene: TRBV29-1
J gene: TRBJ2-2
clone size: few
D gene: -
CDR3 DNA: TGCAGCGTTGAAGCCGGGGCGAACACCGGGGAGCTGTTTTTT
CDR3 protein: CSVEAGANTGELFF

V gene: TRBV3-1
J gene: TRBJ2-1
clone size: -
D gene: TRBD2
CDR3 DNA: TGTGCCAGCAGCCAGATTAGGGGACTAGCGGGACAATACAATGAGCAGTTCTTC
CDR3 protein: CASSQIRGLAGQYNEQFF

V gene: TRBV20-1
J gene: TRBJ2-2
clone size: few
D gene: -
CDR3 DNA: TGCAGTGCTAGAGATTCTAGGTACACCGGGGAGCTGTTTTTT
CDR3 protein: CSARDSRYTGELFF

V gene: TRBV11-2
J gene: TRBJ2-5
clone size: few
D gene: -
CDR3 DNA: TGTGCCAGCATGGGTGGGGACGAGACCCAGTACTTC
CDR3 protein: CASMGGDETQYF

V gene: TRBV6-1
J gene: TRBJ1-1
clone size: many
D gene: -
CDR3 DNA: TGTGCCAGCAGTGAAATTATAGTGTCGGAATTGAACACTGAAGCTTTCTTT
CDR3 protein: CASSEIIVSELNTEAFF